The 20 T cell receptor beta chains in this list originate from one sample, sequenced in a study of blood T cell repertoires in COVID-19. Only in-frame clones appear in the TCRdb table, and some are missing; sequencing was by immunoSEQ multiplex PCR. The sample includes about 48,000 clones, 85% to 90% of them seen just once. What was sequenced was peripheral blood. The receptors stem from a woman older than 75 with COVID-19, enrolled during active disease.

The chain uses TRBV24-1 and TRBJ2-1, with D unresolved. CDR1 is KGHDR and CDR2 is SFDVKD in the germline V gene. Trimming took 5 bases from V and 8 from J, leaving 9 bases between them. The CDR3 loop spans 12 amino acids. Written as DNA, the CDR3 is TGTGCCACCAGTGGCGGAGTCGATGAGCAGTTCTTC. It is translated as CATSGGVDEQFF.

The chain couples TRBV4-1 to TRBJ2-7; no clear D gene. The CDR3 totals 17 residues. Germline V CDR1 and CDR2: MGHRA, YSYEKL. Trimming shortened V by 0 bases and J by 3 bases, and 18 bases separated the two germline ends. The CDR3 DNA follows: TGCGCCAGCAGCCAAGAGCCCTGGGCGTACGGTCTCTACGAGCAGTACTTC. Encoded protein: CASSQEPWAYGLYEQYF.

The V and J genes are TRBV5-1 and TRBJ1-2; 10 bases map to TRBD1. V was clipped by 4 bases and J by 7 bases; unmatched bases: 10. This CDR3 has 15 amino acids. Germline V CDR1 and CDR2: SGHRS, YFSETQ. CDR3 loop: CASSPRTGGGFGYTF. The CDR3 region has the DNA TGCGCCAGCAGCCCCAGGACAGGGGGAGGTTTTGGCTACACCTTC.

The J gene is TRBJ1-1, the V gene TRBV6-4; D unclear. Trimming left V 4 bases short and J 2 bases short, with 11 bases between. The CDR3 sequence is 14 residues long. CDR1 is MRHNA and CDR2 is SNTAGT in the germline V gene. The CDR3, as DNA: TGTGCCAGCAGTGTTGCTGCGGGTAACACTGAAGCTTTCTTT. It yields the protein CASSVAAGNTEAFF.

The chain has TRBV30 and TRBJ2-5, with a weak D call TRBD2 (6 bases). This CDR3 region has 13 residues. V was trimmed by 3 bases and J by 2 bases, leaving 10 bases between them. The germline CDR1 and CDR2 sequences are GTSNPN and SVGIG (reference sequence). The CDR3 region has the DNA TGTGCCTGGAGACCCCGGGGGCAAGAGACCCAGTACTTC. Translated: CAWRPRGQETQYF.

The V gene is TRBV10-3, the J gene TRBJ1-2; D is uncertain. V lost 2 bases, J lost 4 bases, and 14 bases lay in between. The CDR3 is 15 amino acids. CDR1 is ENHRY, CDR2 SYGVKD, per germline. The DNA for the CDR3 is TGTGCCATCAGTGAGCCCGGCAGAAGGAGCTATGGCTACACCTTC. Translated, it gives CAISEPGRRSYGYTF.

The rearrangement uses TRBV28 and TRBJ1-5, with 10 bases that match TRBD1. Germline CDR1 is MDHEN and CDR2 is SYDVKM. There are 14 residues in the CDR3. Trimming took 4 bases from V and 5 from J; bases not matched to a gene: 2. CDR3 coding DNA: TGTGCCAGCAGTTGGACAGGGGGTTATCAGCCCCAGCATTTT. This gives the protein CASSWTGGYQPQHF.

This clone occurred a few times. This chain connects TRBV18 to TRBJ1-5, with 9 bases aligning to TRBD1. With V trimmed by 6 bases and J by 1 base, 10 bases remained unmatched. Germline CDR1 reads KGHSH; CDR2 reads LQKENI. The CDR3 has 17 residues. The CDR3 is CASSAGTGPRSNQPQHF. For the CDR3, the DNA is TGTGCCAGCTCCGCCGGGACAGGGCCAAGGAGCAATCAGCCCCAGCATTTT. Combining the CDR3 with reference TRBV18 and TRBJ1-5 gives the whole variable domain NAGVMQNPRHLVRRRGQEARLRCSPMKGHSHVYWYRQLPEEGLKFMVYLQKENIIDESGMPKERFSAEFPKEGPSILRIQQVVRGDSAAYFCASSAGTGPRSNQPQHFGDGTRLSIL.

The chain uses TRBV19 and TRBJ1-1; D might be TRBD1 (5 bases). CDR1 and CDR2 from the germline V gene are LNHDA and SQIVND (reference sequence). The CDR3 is 14 amino acids. V shed 3 bases and J shed 4 bases, with 12 bases lying between them. CDR3 bases: TGTGCCAGTAGTATCGGCCGGGGGACCACTGAAGCTTTCTTT. Translation: CASSIGRGTTEAFF. The variable domain in full, with the rest retrieved from reference TRBV19 and TRBJ1-1, is DGGITQSPKYLFRKEGQNVTLSCEQNLNHDAMYWYRQDPGQGLRLIYYSQIVNDFQKGDIAEGYSVSREKKESFPLTVTSAQKNPTAFYLCASSIGRGTTEAFFGQGTRLTVV.

V gene TRBV27 combines with J gene TRBJ1-5, with TRBD1 matching 9 bases. Germline V gives CDR1 MNHEY, CDR2 SMNVEV (reference sequence). The CDR3 runs 14 residues. The junction had 6 bases not matched to a gene; V was cut back by 5 bases and J by 7 bases. As DNA, the CDR3 is TGTGCCAGCAGTCCTTACAGGGGGCCACAGCCCCAGCATTTT. Translation gives CASSPYRGPQPQHF.

The J gene is TRBJ2-2, the V gene TRBV7-9, with 12 bases matching TRBD2. V lost 5 bases, J lost 7 bases, and 11 bases stayed unmatched. From germline, CDR1 is SEHNR and CDR2 FQNEAQ (reference sequence). The CDR3 spans 17 residues. The CDR3 region is CASSPPASGGASGELFF. The CDR3 DNA reads as TGTGCCAGCAGCCCGCCTGCTAGCGGGGGGGCCAGCGGGGAGCTGTTTTTT.

This clone was counted once. The chain is built from TRBV28 and TRBJ1-1; 7 nucleotides match TRBD1. J was trimmed by 3 bases and V by 2 bases; bases with no gene match: 6. Per the germline V gene, CDR1 is MDHEN and CDR2 is SYDVKM. The CDR3 is made up of 15 amino acids. Written as DNA, the CDR3 is TGTGCCAGCAGTTTAAAAAAGGGGGCGGACACTGAAGCTTTCTTT. Protein product: CASSLKKGADTEAFF.

The chain joins TRBV3-1 (or the pseudogene TRBV3-2) to TRBJ1-1; D may be TRBD1 (5 bases). Trimming shortened V by 1 base and J by 5 bases, and 8 bases separated the two germline ends. Germline V gene lookup returns CDR1 LGHDT and CDR2 YNNKEL (reference sequence). The CDR3 length is 13 residues. CDR3 sequence: CASSQAGLTEAFF. CDR3 in DNA: TGTGCCAGCAGCCAAGCAGGGTTGACTGAAGCTTTCTTT.

The chain uses TRBV3-1 (or the pseudogene TRBV3-2) and TRBJ2-2; 8 nucleotides agree with TRBD2. Germline assignment: CDR1 LGHDT and CDR2 YNNKEL (reference sequence). V lost 0 bases to trimming and J lost 4 bases; unmatched junction nucleotides: 7. CDR3 length: 17 amino acids. The CDR3 sequence: CASSQDRLAGLTGELFF. CDR3 sequence (DNA): TGTGCCAGCAGCCAAGATCGCCTAGCGGGCCTCACCGGGGAGCTGTTTTTT.

This chain connects TRBV5-1 to TRBJ2-3; TRBD2 matches at 12 bases. The germline V gene has CDR1 SGHRS and CDR2 YFSETQ. The CDR3 is made up of 16 amino acids. The V segment lost 4 bases and the J segment 2 bases; nucleotides outside the gene matches: 5. The CDR3 is CASSAGLAGFTDTQYF. The CDR3 DNA follows: TGCGCCAGCAGCGCCGGACTAGCGGGGTTCACAGATACGCAGTATTTT. Combining the CDR3 with reference TRBV5-1 and TRBJ2-3 gives the whole variable domain KAGVTQTPRYLIKTRGQQVTLSCSPISGHRSVSWYQQTPGQGLQFLFEYFSETQRNKGNFPGRFSGRQFSNSRSEMNVSTLELGDSALYLCASSAGLAGFTDTQYFGPGTRLTVL.

The chain employs TRBV30 and TRBJ1-5, with TRBD1 matching 11 bases. J lost 4 bases, V lost 2 bases, and 1 base had no gene match. The CDR3 length is 14 residues. The V gene's germline CDR1 is GTSNPN and CDR2 SVGIG (reference sequence). Here the CDR3 reads CAWSRDRGNQPQHF. CDR3 DNA: TGTGCCTGGAGTAGGGACAGGGGGAATCAGCCCCAGCATTTT.

This chain joins TRBV9 and TRBJ1-1; TRBD1 aligns across 11 bases. This CDR3 spans 15 amino acids. V gave up 3 bases and J gave up 4 bases; unmatched junction bases: 5. Looked up from germline, CDR1 is SGDLS and CDR2 is YYNGEE. The CDR3 loop is CASSARTGGPTEAFF. CDR3 DNA sequence: TGTGCCAGCAGCGCCCGGACAGGGGGCCCCACTGAAGCTTTCTTT.

The chain has TRBV6-6 and TRBJ1-1; D gene unclear. The CDR3 is 11 residues long. CDR1 and CDR2 from the germline V gene are MNHNY and SVGAGI (reference sequence). V dropped 7 bases and J dropped 6 bases, with 9 bases sitting between them. The CDR3 spells CASKTGAEAFF. The CDR3, as DNA: TGTGCCAGCAAAACGGGTGCTGAAGCTTTCTTT.

The V call is TRBV6-2 or TRBV6-3, the J call TRBJ2-1; 9 bases agree with TRBD2. Unmatched junction bases numbered 6, after V lost 1 base and J lost 2 bases. The length of the CDR3 is 17 residues. The germline V gene encodes CDR1 MNHEY and CDR2 SVGEGT. CDR3 in amino acids: CASSYFRGLATYNEQFF. The CDR3 bases are TGTGCCAGCAGTTACTTCCGAGGACTAGCGACCTACAATGAGCAGTTCTTC.

Only one count was recorded for this clone. This sample includes further DNA sequences coding for the same CDR3. This chain connects TRBV24-1 to TRBJ2-7, with D hard to call. The CDR3 covers 15 residues. Trimming took 4 bases from V and 2 from J, leaving 14 bases between them. Germline CDR1 is KGHDR and CDR2 is SFDVKD. The CDR3 is CATSDPRGRTYEQYF. DNA for the CDR3: TGTGCCACCAGTGACCCCCGTGGCCGTACCTACGAGCAGTACTTC.